Each of the 8 T cell receptor beta chains below was sequenced from the same sample in a study of blood T cells in healthy people across ages. Primers used in a second PCR of roughly 7 to 12 cycles were a sample-barcoded 5' primer and a J-beta primer mix. Via MiXCR, TCRdb re-called the 5' RACE reads, giving one row per CDR3 protein. Here the sample spans around 940,000 distinct CDR3 sequences, roughly 50% being singletons. Sequences were obtained from blood. These receptors were collected from a woman in her sixties in good health.

This clonotype has a single count. The V call is TRBV5-1, the J call TRBJ2-7; D may be TRBD2 (5 bases). The J call may be faulty, since TRBJ2-4 better matches the DNA end. Germline V gives CDR1 SGHRS, CDR2 YFSETQ. This CDR3 contains 16 residues. In nucleotides, the CDR3 is TGCGCCAGCAGCTACGACCCGATTCGAGGGCAAAACATTCAGTACTTC. Encoded protein: CASSYDPIRGQNIQYF.

This clonotype occurred a few times. The CDR3 region is CASSLSMGLVGGRYEQYF. The CDR3 DNA reads TGTGCCAGCAGTTTATCGATGGGACTAGTAGGAGGTCGGTACGAGCAGTACTTC. This sequence joins TRBV27 and TRBJ2-7; TRBD2 matches at 8 bases. The CDR3 is made up of 18 amino acids. V shed 0 bases, J shed 4 bases, and the junction held 14 bases outside the gene matches. Germline V gene lookup returns CDR1 MNHEY and CDR2 SMNVEV (reference sequence).

This chain joins TRBV20-1 and TRBJ1-1, with unresolved D. CDR1 is DFQATT and CDR2 is SNEGSKA in the germline V gene (reference sequence). The length of the CDR3 is 14 residues. With 6 bases removed from V and 4 bases from J, the gap between germline ends came to 18 bases. The CDR3 reads CSADPGQFGTEAFF. CDR3 DNA sequence: TGCAGTGCCGATCCCGGCCAGTTTGGCACTGAAGCTTTCTTT.

This sequence joins TRBV6-1 and TRBJ2-4; a possible D gene is TRBD1 (5 bases). The CDR3 length is 15 residues. The germline V gene has CDR1 MNHNS and CDR2 SASEGT. V dropped 8 bases and J dropped 0 bases, with 14 bases sitting between them. The CDR3: CASFVDTLAKNIQYF. The CDR3, as DNA: TGTGCCAGCTTTGTGGACACCTTAGCCAAAAACATTCAGTACTTC.

The chain has TRBV20-1 and TRBJ2-7; D might be TRBD2 (5 bases). The assigned J gene may be wrong: the sequence end matches TRBJ2-5 better. The length of the CDR3 is 11 residues. Per germline, CDR1 DFQATT and CDR2 SNEGSKA (reference sequence). The CDR3 nucleotides read TGCAGTGCCGGAGGCCGGGGGACCCAGTACTTC. Amino acid sequence: CSAGGRGTQYF.

The chain employs TRBV7-9 and TRBJ1-4; 12 bases match TRBD1. The CDR3 length is 15 residues. The germline gives CDR1 SEHNR, CDR2 FQNEAQ (reference sequence). V trimming: 1 base; J trimming: 8 bases; junction bases outside the gene matches: 2. The CDR3 loop is CASSLVGTGGEKLFF. CDR3 bases: TGTGCCAGCAGCTTAGTGGGGACAGGGGGCGAAAAACTGTTTTTT.

This clonotype was observed a handful of times. The V and J genes are TRBV7-9 and TRBJ2-3; tentative D call: TRBD2 (5 bases). In germline, CDR1 is SEHNR, CDR2 FQNEAQ (reference sequence). Trimming stripped 5 bases from V and 6 bases from J, with 18 bases between. The CDR3 length is 15 residues. The CDR3 loop reads CASSPGVFDRDTQYF. The CDR3 DNA is TGTGCCAGCAGCCCCGGGGTCTTCGACCGCGATACGCAGTATTTT. Variable domain in full (rest from reference TRBV7-9 and TRBJ2-3): DTGVSQNPRHKITKRGQNVTFRCDPISEHNRLYWYRQTLGQGPEFLTYFQNEAQLEKSRLLSDRFSAERPKGSFSTLEIQRTEQGDSAMYLCASSPGVFDRDTQYFGPGTRLTVL.

J is TRBJ1-2 and V is TRBV4-2, with 9 bases lining up with TRBD1. The CDR3 consists of 15 residues. Germline trimming cut 4 bases from V and 7 bases from J; bases unmatched to any gene: 10. The germline V gene encodes CDR1 LGHNA and CDR2 YNFKEQ. CDR3 DNA: TGTGCCAGCAGCCTCCAAACCGGGACAGGGAGTGGCTACACCTTC. This sequence encodes CASSLQTGTGSGYTF.